This T cell receptor beta chain was recovered during a study of blood T cell repertoires in COVID-19. Across the study: PBMCs, B-cell-depleted T cells, or T cells provided the cDNA or gDNA that made up the material.

The trim removed 0 bases at V and 6 bases at J, leaving 5 bases unmatched. This CDR3 comprises 16 residues. The germline gives CDR1 LGHNA, CDR2 YNFKEQ. Using immunoSEQ multiplex PCR, the repertoire was profiled, and TCRdb retains in-frame clones only, with some absent. The repertoire has about 270,000 clones, more than 80% of them found once; the top ten carry 2% to 3%. Residents of 20 to 25 US areas, aged about 18 to 95 years, made up the participants. Cohort 3 recovered donors had two negative PCRs, clearance, or symptom resolution. This TCR was recovered from a woman aged 18 to 35 who had recovered from COVID-19. Sequencing input: PBMCs or T cells enriched from blood (not recorded which). The chain carries TRBV4-2 and TRBJ2-7; 13 bases map to TRBD2. This CDR3 is CASSQDTSGGAGEQYF. The CDR3 nucleotides are TGTGCCAGCAGCCAAGATACTAGCGGGGGGGCGGGCGAGCAGTACTTC.